The 20 T cell receptor beta chains reported below all come from one sample, sequenced in a study of memory CD4+ T cells and cytomegalovirus serostatus. Single viable CD3+CD4+CD8-CD45RO+ cells were sorted as the memory CD4+ T cells. Data came from immunoSEQ multiplex PCR; TCRdb stores just in-frame clones and leaves some out. The table shows about 50,000 clones, with approximately 80% occurring only once. The sample comprised memory CD4+ T cells from blood. These receptor sequences come from an adult in good health and CMV-seronegative.

The gene calls are TRBV5-1 and TRBJ1-5, with D possibly TRBD1 on 5 matching bases. The CDR3 totals 19 residues. CDR1 is SGHRS, CDR2 YFSETQ, per germline. Between the trimmed V and J ends, which lost 1 base and 5 bases, there was a span of 25 bases. DNA of the CDR3: TGCGCCAGCAGCTTGTCAGACGGGCAGGGTATGATTTTGGATCAGCCCCAGCATTTT. This codes for CASSLSDGQGMILDQPQHF. The whole variable domain, filled in from reference TRBV5-1 and TRBJ1-5, reads KAGVTQTPRYLIKTRGQQVTLSCSPISGHRSVSWYQQTPGQGLQFLFEYFSETQRNKGNFPGRFSGRQFSNSRSEMNVSTLELGDSALYLCASSLSDGQGMILDQPQHFGDGTRLSIL.

This clone is a singleton in its sample. The CDR3 ends on some other residue instead of the conserved phenylalanine or tryptophan, so this is likely a read error. The limits of the CDR3 on the DNA are not certain, so only TCRdb's listed CDR3 is given. This chain connects TRBV30 to TRBJ1-2. Including both end residues, the CDR3 is 12 amino acids long. CDR1 GTSNPN and CDR2 SVGIG come from the germline V gene (reference sequence). The CDR3 spells CAWSDGLSPLLS.

This clone occurred a few times. V usage is TRBV18 and J usage is TRBJ2-1, with a possible D match to TRBD1 (5 bases). V was shortened by 0 bases and J by 3 bases, with 12 bases between the two germline ends. The germline CDR1 and CDR2 sequences are KGHSH and LQKENI. The CDR3 is 16 residues long. CDR3 nucleotide sequence: TGTGCCAGCTCACCACCCGCCAGGGCCCGCTACAATGAGCAGTTCTTC. Translated, it gives CASSPPARARYNEQFF.

The chain couples TRBV5-4 to TRBJ2-4; tentatively, D is TRBD1 (5 bases). Deletions cut 3 bases from V and 8 bases from J, with 12 bases between. This CDR3 spans 13 amino acids. The germline CDR1 and CDR2 sequences are SGHNT and YYREEE (reference sequence). CDR3 DNA sequence: TGTGCCAGCAGCTCTGGGGCCAGGGACATTCAGTACTTC. Translated: CASSSGARDIQYF.

This clone was detected once. The J gene is TRBJ1-3, the V gene TRBV4-3; no definite D call. V was cut by 0 bases and J by 6 bases, with 9 bases left in between. The CDR3 is made up of 14 amino acids. Germline lookup yields CDR1 LGHNA and CDR2 YSLEER. CDR3 coding DNA: TGCGCCAGCAGCCAAGAGGGGAGGGAAAACACCATATATTTT. Encoded protein: CASSQEGRENTIYF.

This clone was counted between two and nine times. The CDR3 protein is CASSSQLRTGGRETQYF. CDR3 nucleotide sequence: TGTGCCAGCAGCTCACAACTCCGGACAGGTGGGAGGGAGACCCAGTACTTC. This chain joins TRBV11-1 and TRBJ2-5; tentatively, D is TRBD1 (7 bases). CDR1 is SGHAT and CDR2 is FQDESV in the germline V gene (reference sequence). The germline V and J ends were trimmed by 4 bases and 5 bases, with 23 bases remaining between them. The CDR3 covers 17 residues. Full variable domain (rest looked up from reference TRBV11-1 and TRBJ2-5): EAEVAQSPRYKITEKSQAVAFWCDPISGHATLYWYRQILGQGPELLVQFQDESVVDDSQLPKDRFSAERLKGVDSTLKIQPAELGDSAMYLCASSSQLRTGGRETQYFGPGTRLLVL.

The CDR3 loop is CASSIGDGNIQPQHF. The CDR3 DNA follows: TGTGCCAGTAGTATAGGGGACGGAAATATTCAGCCCCAGCATTTT. The V and J genes are TRBV19 and TRBJ1-5, with a possible D match to TRBD1 (5 bases). Trimming removed 1 base at V and 6 bases at J, with 13 bases between. The CDR3 consists of 15 residues. Looked up from germline, CDR1 is LNHDA and CDR2 is SQIVND (reference sequence).

This chain uses TRBV2 with TRBJ1-6, with D possibly matching TRBD1 (6 bases). The CDR3 has 15 amino acids. The germline gives CDR1 SNHLY, CDR2 FYNNEI. Between the trimmed V and J ends, which lost 5 bases and 5 bases, there was a span of 13 bases. The CDR3 bases are TGTGCCAGCAGTATTGGGACACCTAATAATTCACCCCTCCACTTT. Its translation: CASSIGTPNNSPLHF.

The chain carries TRBV7-3 and TRBJ2-7; TRBD1 is a possible D gene (6 bases). Trimming stripped 1 base from V and 5 bases from J, with 15 bases between. This CDR3 spans 15 amino acids. CDR1 is SGHTA, CDR2 FQGTGA, per germline. The CDR3 DNA is TGTGCCAGCAGCTTAAACGGGCAGGGGACCGACGAGCAGTACTTC. It translates to CASSLNGQGTDEQYF.

The chain is built from TRBV2 and TRBJ2-5; D possibly matches TRBD1 or TRBD2 (5 bases each). Germline CDR1 and CDR2: SNHLY and FYNNEI. The length of the CDR3 is 14 residues. Trimming stripped 4 bases from V and 4 bases from J, with 13 bases between. Here the CDR3 reads CASSAPGRGETQYF. The CDR3 nucleotides read TGTGCCAGCAGTGCCCCGGGACGAGGAGAGACCCAGTACTTC. Variable domain in full (rest from reference TRBV2 and TRBJ2-5): EPEVTQTPSHQVTQMGQEVILRCVPISNHLYFYWYRQILGQKVEFLVSFYNNEISEKSEIFDDQFSVERPDGSNFTLKIRSTKLEDSAMYFCASSAPGRGETQYFGPGTRLLVL.

The V gene is TRBV28, the J gene TRBJ1-5, with TRBD1 identical over 7 bases. From germline, CDR1 is MDHEN and CDR2 SYDVKM. V shed 5 bases and J 0 bases; nucleotides not matched to a gene: 1. The CDR3 is 14 amino acids. As DNA, the CDR3 is TGTGCCAGCAGTGGACAGGTTAGCAATCAGCCCCAGCATTTT. The encoded protein is CASSGQVSNQPQHF. The variable domain in full, with the rest retrieved from reference TRBV28 and TRBJ1-5, is DVKVTQSSRYLVKRTGEKVFLECVQDMDHENMFWYRQDPGLGLRLIYFSYDVKMKEKGDIPEGYSVSREKKERFSLILESASTNQTSMYLCASSGQVSNQPQHFGDGTRLSIL.

The CDR3 DNA follows: TGTGCCAGTAGTATTCGTACTAGCAACACCGGGGAGCTGTTTTTT. This translates into CASSIRTSNTGELFF. The chain employs TRBV19 and TRBJ2-2, with D perhaps matching TRBD2 (6 bases). Trimming pared 3 bases from V and 2 bases from J, leaving 10 bases between. The CDR3 totals 15 residues. Germline V gene data show CDR1 as LNHDA and CDR2 as SQIVND (reference sequence).

This chain joins TRBV18 and TRBJ2-7; D gene unclear. The CDR3 runs 12 residues. CDR1 and CDR2 (germline): KGHSH, LQKENI. The ends were cut back, 3 bases at V and 2 bases at J, with 5 bases in the middle. The chain's CDR3 is CASSPAPYEQYF. The CDR3 DNA reads TGTGCCAGCTCACCCGCTCCCTACGAGCAGTACTTC.

The chain recombines TRBV2 with TRBJ2-2; D is undetermined. V lost 4 bases and J lost 4, with 10 bases in between. The CDR3 has 14 amino acids. Germline V gives CDR1 SNHLY, CDR2 FYNNEI. In DNA, the CDR3 is TGTGCCAGCAGTGCTGGATCAGTCACCGGGGAGCTGTTTTTT. Translation gives CASSAGSVTGELFF. Filled out from reference TRBV2 and TRBJ2-2, the complete variable domain reads EPEVTQTPSHQVTQMGQEVILRCVPISNHLYFYWYRQILGQKVEFLVSFYNNEISEKSEIFDDQFSVERPDGSNFTLKIRSTKLEDSAMYFCASSAGSVTGELFFGEGSRLTVL.

The V call is TRBV30, the J call TRBJ1-4; D remains unclear. This CDR3 is 12 amino acids long. The V and J ends lost 1 base and 5 bases respectively, with 5 bases between them. Germline CDR1 is GTSNPN and CDR2 is SVGIG (reference sequence). The CDR3 region is CAWSGLNEKLFF. The CDR3 DNA sequence: TGTGCCTGGAGTGGTCTAAATGAAAAACTGTTTTTT.

V gene TRBV28 combines with J gene TRBJ2-7, with D unresolved. CDR3 length: 12 amino acids. The V end was cut by 3 bases, the J end by 3 bases, with 6 bases between. Germline CDR1 MDHEN, CDR2 SYDVKM. This CDR3 reads CASSLGGYEQYF. CDR3 nucleotide sequence: TGTGCCAGCAGTTTGGGCGGCTACGAGCAGTACTTC.

V gene TRBV7-2 combines with J gene TRBJ1-1; 9 nucleotides align to TRBD1. The germline V gene has CDR1 SGHTA and CDR2 FQGNSA. Trimming cost V 10 bases and J 2 bases; bases outside gene matches: 8. This CDR3 region has 14 residues. CDR3 in DNA: TGTGCCACCAAGGACAGGGGCTTTAACACTGAAGCTTTCTTT. It is translated as CATKDRGFNTEAFF.

In regard to this clone: This specimen includes other DNA sequences encoding the same CDR3. V usage is TRBV27 and J usage is TRBJ1-6, with TRBD1 as a possible D gene (6 bases). Trimming removed 2 bases from V and 5 bases from J, with 16 bases in between. This CDR3 spans 17 amino acids. The germline V gene encodes CDR1 MNHEY and CDR2 SMNVEV (reference sequence). This CDR3 is CASSLIPGGSDNSPLHF. The CDR3 DNA is TGTGCCAGCAGTTTAATTCCCGGGGGCTCGGATAATTCACCCCTCCACTTT.

This chain joins TRBV6-1 and TRBJ1-2, with TRBD1 matching 7 bases. The CDR3 contains 13 residues. After removal of 6 bases from V and 5 bases from J, the junction contained 6 bases not matched to a gene. Germline values: CDR1 MNHNS, CDR2 SASEGT. The CDR3 DNA is TGTGCCAGCAGAGCCGGGACAGATTATGGCTACACCTTC. Amino acids: CASRAGTDYGYTF.

V is TRBV2 and J is TRBJ1-2, with 8 nucleotides matching TRBD1. CDR1 is SNHLY, CDR2 FYNNEI, per germline. The CDR3 extends over 21 amino acids. V trimming: 2 bases; J trimming: 2 bases; junction bases outside the gene matches: 22. The CDR3 sequence is CASSERGFIFTIRDRNYGYTF. DNA of the CDR3: TGTGCCAGCAGTGAAAGGGGTTTCATTTTTACTATCCGGGACAGGAACTATGGCTACACCTTC.